Listed below are T cell receptor beta chains from one sample, sequenced in a study of T cells in Graves' hyperthyroidism and ophthalmopathy. Each CDR3 protein gets one entry after TCRdb re-called the multiplex PCR reads with MiXCR. Altogether about 580,000 distinct CDR3 sequences are present, roughly 46% being singletons, with the ten largest covering roughly 8.2%. Sequencing was carried out using peripheral blood or thyroid tissue (not recorded which). The receptor source for this set is a woman aged 18-35 years with Graves' hyperthyroidism. Each CDR3 is given with its conserved first and last residue. Fields, in order: V gene, clone size, J gene, D gene, CDR3 protein, CDR3 DNA. A D gene is named only where the DNA matches it firmly. The size field is filled for only some rows; it gives once, few, many or a size class.

v_call: TRBV2; clone_size: few; j_call: TRBJ2-3; d_call: TRBD1; cdr3_aa: CASTLIVGQGLRADTQYF; cdr3_nt: TGTGCCAGCACCCTCATTGTGGGACAGGGGCTGAGGGCAGATACGCAGTATTTT
v_call: TRBV14; clone_size: many; j_call: TRBJ2-2; d_call: NA; cdr3_aa: CASSQDFGTPNTGELFF; cdr3_nt: TGTGCCAGCAGCCAAGATTTCGGGACCCCGAACACCGGGGAGCTGTTTTTT
v_call: TRBV20-1; clone_size: many; j_call: TRBJ2-5; d_call: NA; cdr3_aa: CSAGTQTETQYF; cdr3_nt: TGCAGTGCTGGGACTCAAACGGAGACCCAGTACTTC
v_call: TRBV27; clone_size: many; j_call: TRBJ2-5; d_call: NA; cdr3_aa: CASRPRPQETQYF; cdr3_nt: TGTGCCAGCCGCCCACGGCCTCAAGAGACCCAGTACTTC
v_call: TRBV20-1; clone_size: many; j_call: TRBJ2-5; d_call: TRBD2; cdr3_aa: CSARPGLAGVVETQYF; cdr3_nt: TGCAGTGCTCGGCCGGGACTAGCGGGAGTCGTAGAGACCCAGTACTTC
v_call: TRBV12-3/TRBV12-4; clone_size: many; j_call: TRBJ1-2; d_call: NA; cdr3_aa: CASNLAGDYTF; cdr3_nt: TGTGCCAGCAATTTAGCAGGGGACTACACCTTC
v_call: TRBV5-8; clone_size: NA; j_call: TRBJ2-3; d_call: TRBD2; cdr3_aa: CASSLPGLAADTQYF; cdr3_nt: TGTGCCAGCAGCCTTCCGGGACTAGCGGCAGATACGCAGTATTTT
v_call: TRBV12-3/TRBV12-4; clone_size: few; j_call: TRBJ1-4; d_call: NA; cdr3_aa: CASSLVEGINEKLFF; cdr3_nt: TGTGCCAGCAGTTTAGTAGAGGGAATCAATGAAAAACTGTTTTTT
v_call: TRBV19; clone_size: many; j_call: TRBJ1-2; d_call: NA; cdr3_aa: CASSMGPHGRGGGYTF; cdr3_nt: TGTGCCAGTAGTATGGGCCCCCACGGAAGGGGGGGCGGCTACACCTTC
v_call: TRBV5-6; clone_size: few; j_call: TRBJ1-4; d_call: NA; cdr3_aa: CASSHKFSGLTNEKLFF; cdr3_nt: TGTGCCAGCAGCCACAAGTTTTCCGGTTTGACTAATGAAAAACTGTTTTTT